A selection of T cell receptor beta chains follows, all from one sample in a study of T cell repertoires in cytomegalovirus infection. What these receptors recognize is not known. One entry per CDR3 protein, called by TCRdb with MiXCR from the reads. There are hundreds of thousands of distinct CDR3 sequences in the sample; 30% to 40% occur only once, and about 20% lies in the top ten. The sequenced sample was cultured PBMCs, obtained from culture after CMV antigen stimulation. These receptor sequences come from a human donor in good health (CMV status not recorded). Some clones in this sample may be carry-over from other donors' samples. CDR3s include the opening cysteine and the closing phenylalanine or tryptophan. The D gene is left open where the match is weak. Rows give clone size only sometimes, using once, few, many, or a class for an expanded clone.

TRBJ2-7 - TRBV20-1 - CSADARGAGEQYF TGCAGTGCTGACGCCCGGGGGGCGGGGGAGCAGTACTTC
TRBJ1-1 - TRBV6-2/TRBV6-3 - CASSLAPNSEAFF TGTGCCAGCAGCCTCGCACCCAACTCTGAAGCTTTCTTT
TRBJ2-5 TRBD1 TRBV12-3/TRBV12-4 few CASSFRTGWEETQYF TGTGCCAGCAGCTTCCGGACAGGGTGGGAAGAGACCCAGTACTTC
TRBJ2-2 - TRBV7-2 - CASSRDPRYTGELFF TGTGCCAGCAGCCGGGACCCGAGGTACACCGGGGAGCTGTTTTTT
TRBJ2-1 TRBD2 TRBV7-3 - CASSLFASGRDEQFF TGTGCCAGCAGCTTATTTGCTAGCGGGAGGGATGAGCAGTTCTTC
TRBJ2-7 TRBD2 TRBV7-9 few CASSPSGRAYEQYF TGTGCCAGCAGCCCGAGCGGGAGGGCCTACGAGCAGTACTTC
TRBJ1-6 - TRBV19 - CASSPGTRNSPLHF TGTGCCAGTAGCCCCGGGACACGTAATTCACCCCTCCACTTT
TRBJ1-2 TRBD1 TRBV15 - CATSRNRGNYGYTF TGTGCCACCAGCAGAAACAGGGGTAACTATGGCTACACCTTC
TRBJ2-7 - TRBV12-3/TRBV12-4 - CASSLLSDTMEQYF TGTGCCAGCAGTTTATTATCGGACACCATGGAGCAGTACTTC
TRBJ2-7 TRBD2 TRBV20-1 - CSASRVAGAYEQYF TGCAGTGCTAGTAGGGTAGCGGGAGCCTACGAGCAGTACTTC